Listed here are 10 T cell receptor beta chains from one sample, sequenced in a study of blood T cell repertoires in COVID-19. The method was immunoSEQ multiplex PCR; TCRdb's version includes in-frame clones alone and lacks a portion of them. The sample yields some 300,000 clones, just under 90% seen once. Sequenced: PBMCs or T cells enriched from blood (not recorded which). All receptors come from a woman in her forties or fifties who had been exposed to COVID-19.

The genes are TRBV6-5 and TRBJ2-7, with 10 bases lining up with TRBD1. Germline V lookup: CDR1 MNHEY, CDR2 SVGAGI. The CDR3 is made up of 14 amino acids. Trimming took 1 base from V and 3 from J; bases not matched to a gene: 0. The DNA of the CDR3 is TGTGCCAGCAGTTACTGGGACAGGGGCTACGAGCAGTACTTC. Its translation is CASSYWDRGYEQYF.

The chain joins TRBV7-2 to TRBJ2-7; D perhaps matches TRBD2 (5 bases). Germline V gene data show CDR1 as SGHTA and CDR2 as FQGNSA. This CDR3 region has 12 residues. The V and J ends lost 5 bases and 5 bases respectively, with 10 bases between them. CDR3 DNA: TGTGCCAGCAGCCCCCCCGGGAACGAGCAGTACTTC. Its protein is CASSPPGNEQYF.

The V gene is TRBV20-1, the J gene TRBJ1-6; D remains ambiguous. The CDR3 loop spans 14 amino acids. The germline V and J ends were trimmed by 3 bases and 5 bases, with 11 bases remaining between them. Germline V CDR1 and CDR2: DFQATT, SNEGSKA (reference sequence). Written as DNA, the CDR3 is TGCAGTGCTAGTAGAGGGCCGGATAATTCACCCCTCCACTTT. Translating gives CSASRGPDNSPLHF.

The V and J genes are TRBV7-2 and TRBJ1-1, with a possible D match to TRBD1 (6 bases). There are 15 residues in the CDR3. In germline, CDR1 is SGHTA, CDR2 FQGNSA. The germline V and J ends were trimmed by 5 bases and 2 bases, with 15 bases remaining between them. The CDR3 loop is CASSPQGTVNTEAFF. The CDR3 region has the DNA TGTGCCAGCAGCCCCCAGGGGACGGTCAACACTGAAGCTTTCTTT.

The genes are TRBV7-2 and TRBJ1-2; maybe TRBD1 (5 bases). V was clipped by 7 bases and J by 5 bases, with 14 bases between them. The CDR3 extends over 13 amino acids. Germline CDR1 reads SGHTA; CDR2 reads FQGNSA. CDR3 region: CASTPAGQYGYTF. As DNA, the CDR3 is TGTGCCAGCACCCCTGCGGGGCAGTATGGCTACACCTTC. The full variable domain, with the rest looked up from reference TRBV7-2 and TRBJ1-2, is GAGVSQSPSNKVTEKGKDVELRCDPISGHTALYWYRQSLGQGLEFLIYFQGNSAPDKSGLPSDRFSAERTGGSVSTLTIQRTQQEDSAVYLCASTPAGQYGYTFGSGTRLTVV.

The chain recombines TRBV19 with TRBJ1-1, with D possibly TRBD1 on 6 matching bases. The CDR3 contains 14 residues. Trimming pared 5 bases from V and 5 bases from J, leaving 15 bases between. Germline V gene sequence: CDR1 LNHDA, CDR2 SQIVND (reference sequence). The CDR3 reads CASSVSGVRTEAFF. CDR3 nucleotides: TGTGCCAGTAGTGTCTCAGGGGTTAGGACTGAAGCTTTCTTT. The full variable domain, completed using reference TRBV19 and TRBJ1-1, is DGGITQSPKYLFRKEGQNVTLSCEQNLNHDAMYWYRQDPGQGLRLIYYSQIVNDFQKGDIAEGYSVSREKKESFPLTVTSAQKNPTAFYLCASSVSGVRTEAFFGQGTRLTVV.

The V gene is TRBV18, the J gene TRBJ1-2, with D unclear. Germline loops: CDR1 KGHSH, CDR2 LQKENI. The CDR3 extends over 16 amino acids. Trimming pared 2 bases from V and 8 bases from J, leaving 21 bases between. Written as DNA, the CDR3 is TGTGCCAGCTCACCAGGACTGGCGCAGTCCTTCGGGGGCTACACCTTC. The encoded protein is CASSPGLAQSFGGYTF.

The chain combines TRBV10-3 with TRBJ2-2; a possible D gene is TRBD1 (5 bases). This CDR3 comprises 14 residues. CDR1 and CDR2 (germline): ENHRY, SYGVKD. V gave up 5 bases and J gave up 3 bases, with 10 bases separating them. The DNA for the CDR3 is TGTGCCATCAGTCCAGTAGGGGACACCGGGGAGCTGTTTTTT. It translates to CAISPVGDTGELFF.

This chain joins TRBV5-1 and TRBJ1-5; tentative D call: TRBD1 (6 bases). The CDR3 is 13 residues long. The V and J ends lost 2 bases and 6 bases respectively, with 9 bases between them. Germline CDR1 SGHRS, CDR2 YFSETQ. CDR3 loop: CASSFAGAQPQHF. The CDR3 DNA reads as TGCGCCAGCAGCTTTGCAGGGGCTCAGCCCCAGCATTTT.

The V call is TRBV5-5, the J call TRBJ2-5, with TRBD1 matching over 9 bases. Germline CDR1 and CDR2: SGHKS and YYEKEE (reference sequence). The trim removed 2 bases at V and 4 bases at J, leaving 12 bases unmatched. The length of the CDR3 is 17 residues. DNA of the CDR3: TGTGCCAGCAGCTTAAGGGTACAGGGGGCCGGAATAGAGACCCAGTACTTC. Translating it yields CASSLRVQGAGIETQYF.